The 15 T cell receptor beta chains reported below all come from one sample, sequenced in a study of blood T cells in healthy people across ages. Alongside a J-beta primer mix, a sample-barcoded 5' primer served in a second PCR lasting roughly 6 to 11 cycles. TCRdb ran MiXCR on the 5' RACE reads and lists one entry per CDR3 protein. The sample lists about 1.4 million distinct CDR3 sequences, roughly 60% occurring once. The sequenced sample was blood. The receptors were sampled from a young man in good health.

The sample holds a few counts of this clonotype. The CDR3 DNA reads as TGTGCCAGCAGTCAAGGTCCGGACAGTGACTACGAGCAGTACTTC. Translation: CASSQGPDSDYEQYF. The chain joins TRBV11-2 to TRBJ2-7; D might be TRBD1 (6 bases). CDR3 length: 15 amino acids. Trimming pared 6 bases from V and 3 bases from J, leaving 18 bases between. Germline assignment: CDR1 SGHAT and CDR2 FQNNGV.

The V gene is TRBV5-6, the J gene TRBJ2-7, with 8 bases that match TRBD2. The J call may be incorrect, as the DNA end agrees better with TRBJ2-4. The length of the CDR3 is 19 residues. The V gene's germline CDR1 is SGHDT and CDR2 YYEEEE. Here the CDR3 DNA reads TGTGCCAGCAGCTTGGTTCCGAGCGGGGGCGCTAGGGGTGGAAACATTCAGTACTTC. Amino acid sequence: CASSLVPSGGARGGNIQYF.

This clonotype was observed a few times. The chain combines TRBV7-6 with TRBJ2-1, with 7 bases aligning to TRBD2. This CDR3 has 15 residues. Unmatched junction bases numbered 8, after V lost 3 bases and J lost 6 bases. Germline CDR1 and CDR2: SGHVS and FNYEAQ. CDR3 bases: TGTGCCAGCAGCTTCGGGGCGCGGGGGACCAATGAGCAGTTCTTC. This codes for CASSFGARGTNEQFF. Combining the CDR3 with reference TRBV7-6 and TRBJ2-1 gives the whole variable domain GAGVSQSPRYKVTKRGQDVALRCDPISGHVSLYWYRQALGQGPEFLTYFNYEAQQDKSGLPNDRFSAERPEGSISTLTIQRTEQRDSAMYRCASSFGARGTNEQFFGPGTRLTVL.

The table lists this clonotype with a few counts. V gene TRBV4-1 combines with J gene TRBJ2-1; D possibly corresponds to TRBD2 (5 bases). This CDR3 has 13 amino acids. Trimming shortened V by 0 bases and J by 10 bases, and 10 bases separated the two germline ends. Germline V gene sequence: CDR1 MGHRA, CDR2 YSYEKL. In DNA, the CDR3 is TGCGCCAGCAGCCAAGATTCCCCTAGCGAGCAGTTCTTC. Its protein is CASSQDSPSEQFF.

This sequence joins TRBV12-3 or TRBV12-4 and TRBJ1-1; D ambiguous. V lost 6 bases, J lost 5 bases, and 7 bases lay in between. The CDR3 is made up of 11 amino acids. The chain's CDR3 is CASRESTEAFF. The CDR3 DNA sequence: TGTGCCAGCAGGGAATCGACTGAAGCTTTCTTT.

The V and J genes are TRBV7-8 and TRBJ2-7, with TRBD2 matching 10 bases. CDR3 size: 15 residues. The trim removed 0 bases at V and 6 bases at J, leaving 5 bases unmatched. Germline V gene sequence: CDR1 SGHVS, CDR2 FQNEAQ. CDR3 residues: CASSLALAGDSEQYF. The CDR3 coding sequence is TGTGCCAGCAGCTTAGCTCTAGCGGGGGATAGCGAGCAGTACTTC.

The V and J genes are TRBV27 and TRBJ1-2; D is unresolved. Germline CDR1 MNHEY, CDR2 SMNVEV (reference sequence). Trimming stripped 8 bases from V and 1 base from J, with 11 bases between. The CDR3 extends over 13 amino acids. The CDR3 region has the DNA TGTGCCAGCTCGATGGATTTTAACTATGGCTACACCTTC. Translation gives CASSMDFNYGYTF.

V is TRBV10-2 and J is TRBJ2-7; a possible D gene is TRBD2 (6 bases). V lost 6 bases and J 2 bases, leaving 14 bases between the germline ends. Germline loops: CDR1 WSHSY, CDR2 SAAADI. CDR3 length: 14 residues. CDR3 sequence (DNA): TGCGCCAGCAGGGGACTTTCCTCTACCTACGAGCAGTACTTC. It codes for CASRGLSSTYEQYF.

The rearrangement uses TRBV18 and TRBJ2-5; D is undetermined. The V and J ends lost 3 bases and 1 base respectively, with 6 bases between them. In germline, CDR1 is KGHSH, CDR2 LQKENI. The CDR3 consists of 13 residues. Here the CDR3 DNA reads TGTGCCAGCTCACCCAACCGCCAAGAGACCCAGTACTTC. Its protein is CASSPNRQETQYF.

This clonotype was observed a few times. This chain connects TRBV12-3 or TRBV12-4 to TRBJ2-1; D gene unclear. V lost 0 bases, J lost 11 bases, and 8 bases lay in between. The CDR3 totals 12 residues. CDR3 sequence: CASSLARLKQFF. The DNA for the CDR3 is TGTGCCAGCAGTTTAGCGCGGCTAAAGCAGTTCTTC.

The V and J genes are TRBV20-1 and TRBJ2-6; D is perhaps TRBD1 or TRBD2 (6 bases each). Germline CDR1 reads DFQATT; CDR2 reads SNEGSKA (reference sequence). This CDR3 is built from 15 residues. V was clipped by 3 bases and J by 0 bases, with 9 bases between them. CDR3 sequence: CSARGGHSGANVLTF. CDR3 DNA: TGCAGTGCTAGGGGGGGACACTCTGGGGCCAACGTCCTGACTTTC.

The CDR3: CASSLDVPEREPQREQFF. The CDR3 nucleotides are TGTGCCAGCAGCTTAGACGTACCGGAGCGGGAGCCGCAAAGGGAGCAGTTCTTC. V and J are TRBV11-2 and TRBJ2-1; 8 nucleotides line up with TRBD2. The CDR3 totals 18 residues. J gave up 10 bases and V 0 bases, and 17 bases lay outside the gene matches. The V gene's germline CDR1 is SGHAT and CDR2 FQNNGV.

The J gene is TRBJ1-6, the V gene TRBV20-1, with a weak D call TRBD1 (5 bases). The CDR3 is 13 residues long. Germline assignment: CDR1 DFQATT and CDR2 SNEGSKA (reference sequence). V was shortened by 0 bases and J by 9 bases, with 9 bases between the two germline ends. The CDR3 protein is CSAREDGASPLHF. The CDR3 coding sequence is TGCAGTGCTAGAGAGGATGGGGCTTCACCCCTCCACTTT.

This clonotype was seen only once. The chain links TRBV15 to TRBJ2-7, with TRBD2 as a possible D gene (5 bases). CDR1 LNHNV and CDR2 YYDKDF come from the germline V gene (reference sequence). CDR3 size: 15 residues. Trimming shortened V by 0 bases and J by 4 bases, and 13 bases separated the two germline ends. CDR3 sequence: CATSREPVLAYEQYF. Here the CDR3 DNA reads TGTGCCACCAGCAGAGAACCGGTCCTAGCATACGAGCAGTACTTC.

The genes are TRBV6-5 and TRBJ2-3; TRBD2 might be the D (6 bases). Trimming removed 4 bases at V and 4 bases at J, with 9 bases between. The CDR3 runs to 13 residues. Germline CDR1 MNHEY, CDR2 SVGAGI. The CDR3 spells CASSWDFADTQYF. In DNA, the CDR3 is TGTGCCAGCAGTTGGGACTTTGCAGATACGCAGTATTTT.